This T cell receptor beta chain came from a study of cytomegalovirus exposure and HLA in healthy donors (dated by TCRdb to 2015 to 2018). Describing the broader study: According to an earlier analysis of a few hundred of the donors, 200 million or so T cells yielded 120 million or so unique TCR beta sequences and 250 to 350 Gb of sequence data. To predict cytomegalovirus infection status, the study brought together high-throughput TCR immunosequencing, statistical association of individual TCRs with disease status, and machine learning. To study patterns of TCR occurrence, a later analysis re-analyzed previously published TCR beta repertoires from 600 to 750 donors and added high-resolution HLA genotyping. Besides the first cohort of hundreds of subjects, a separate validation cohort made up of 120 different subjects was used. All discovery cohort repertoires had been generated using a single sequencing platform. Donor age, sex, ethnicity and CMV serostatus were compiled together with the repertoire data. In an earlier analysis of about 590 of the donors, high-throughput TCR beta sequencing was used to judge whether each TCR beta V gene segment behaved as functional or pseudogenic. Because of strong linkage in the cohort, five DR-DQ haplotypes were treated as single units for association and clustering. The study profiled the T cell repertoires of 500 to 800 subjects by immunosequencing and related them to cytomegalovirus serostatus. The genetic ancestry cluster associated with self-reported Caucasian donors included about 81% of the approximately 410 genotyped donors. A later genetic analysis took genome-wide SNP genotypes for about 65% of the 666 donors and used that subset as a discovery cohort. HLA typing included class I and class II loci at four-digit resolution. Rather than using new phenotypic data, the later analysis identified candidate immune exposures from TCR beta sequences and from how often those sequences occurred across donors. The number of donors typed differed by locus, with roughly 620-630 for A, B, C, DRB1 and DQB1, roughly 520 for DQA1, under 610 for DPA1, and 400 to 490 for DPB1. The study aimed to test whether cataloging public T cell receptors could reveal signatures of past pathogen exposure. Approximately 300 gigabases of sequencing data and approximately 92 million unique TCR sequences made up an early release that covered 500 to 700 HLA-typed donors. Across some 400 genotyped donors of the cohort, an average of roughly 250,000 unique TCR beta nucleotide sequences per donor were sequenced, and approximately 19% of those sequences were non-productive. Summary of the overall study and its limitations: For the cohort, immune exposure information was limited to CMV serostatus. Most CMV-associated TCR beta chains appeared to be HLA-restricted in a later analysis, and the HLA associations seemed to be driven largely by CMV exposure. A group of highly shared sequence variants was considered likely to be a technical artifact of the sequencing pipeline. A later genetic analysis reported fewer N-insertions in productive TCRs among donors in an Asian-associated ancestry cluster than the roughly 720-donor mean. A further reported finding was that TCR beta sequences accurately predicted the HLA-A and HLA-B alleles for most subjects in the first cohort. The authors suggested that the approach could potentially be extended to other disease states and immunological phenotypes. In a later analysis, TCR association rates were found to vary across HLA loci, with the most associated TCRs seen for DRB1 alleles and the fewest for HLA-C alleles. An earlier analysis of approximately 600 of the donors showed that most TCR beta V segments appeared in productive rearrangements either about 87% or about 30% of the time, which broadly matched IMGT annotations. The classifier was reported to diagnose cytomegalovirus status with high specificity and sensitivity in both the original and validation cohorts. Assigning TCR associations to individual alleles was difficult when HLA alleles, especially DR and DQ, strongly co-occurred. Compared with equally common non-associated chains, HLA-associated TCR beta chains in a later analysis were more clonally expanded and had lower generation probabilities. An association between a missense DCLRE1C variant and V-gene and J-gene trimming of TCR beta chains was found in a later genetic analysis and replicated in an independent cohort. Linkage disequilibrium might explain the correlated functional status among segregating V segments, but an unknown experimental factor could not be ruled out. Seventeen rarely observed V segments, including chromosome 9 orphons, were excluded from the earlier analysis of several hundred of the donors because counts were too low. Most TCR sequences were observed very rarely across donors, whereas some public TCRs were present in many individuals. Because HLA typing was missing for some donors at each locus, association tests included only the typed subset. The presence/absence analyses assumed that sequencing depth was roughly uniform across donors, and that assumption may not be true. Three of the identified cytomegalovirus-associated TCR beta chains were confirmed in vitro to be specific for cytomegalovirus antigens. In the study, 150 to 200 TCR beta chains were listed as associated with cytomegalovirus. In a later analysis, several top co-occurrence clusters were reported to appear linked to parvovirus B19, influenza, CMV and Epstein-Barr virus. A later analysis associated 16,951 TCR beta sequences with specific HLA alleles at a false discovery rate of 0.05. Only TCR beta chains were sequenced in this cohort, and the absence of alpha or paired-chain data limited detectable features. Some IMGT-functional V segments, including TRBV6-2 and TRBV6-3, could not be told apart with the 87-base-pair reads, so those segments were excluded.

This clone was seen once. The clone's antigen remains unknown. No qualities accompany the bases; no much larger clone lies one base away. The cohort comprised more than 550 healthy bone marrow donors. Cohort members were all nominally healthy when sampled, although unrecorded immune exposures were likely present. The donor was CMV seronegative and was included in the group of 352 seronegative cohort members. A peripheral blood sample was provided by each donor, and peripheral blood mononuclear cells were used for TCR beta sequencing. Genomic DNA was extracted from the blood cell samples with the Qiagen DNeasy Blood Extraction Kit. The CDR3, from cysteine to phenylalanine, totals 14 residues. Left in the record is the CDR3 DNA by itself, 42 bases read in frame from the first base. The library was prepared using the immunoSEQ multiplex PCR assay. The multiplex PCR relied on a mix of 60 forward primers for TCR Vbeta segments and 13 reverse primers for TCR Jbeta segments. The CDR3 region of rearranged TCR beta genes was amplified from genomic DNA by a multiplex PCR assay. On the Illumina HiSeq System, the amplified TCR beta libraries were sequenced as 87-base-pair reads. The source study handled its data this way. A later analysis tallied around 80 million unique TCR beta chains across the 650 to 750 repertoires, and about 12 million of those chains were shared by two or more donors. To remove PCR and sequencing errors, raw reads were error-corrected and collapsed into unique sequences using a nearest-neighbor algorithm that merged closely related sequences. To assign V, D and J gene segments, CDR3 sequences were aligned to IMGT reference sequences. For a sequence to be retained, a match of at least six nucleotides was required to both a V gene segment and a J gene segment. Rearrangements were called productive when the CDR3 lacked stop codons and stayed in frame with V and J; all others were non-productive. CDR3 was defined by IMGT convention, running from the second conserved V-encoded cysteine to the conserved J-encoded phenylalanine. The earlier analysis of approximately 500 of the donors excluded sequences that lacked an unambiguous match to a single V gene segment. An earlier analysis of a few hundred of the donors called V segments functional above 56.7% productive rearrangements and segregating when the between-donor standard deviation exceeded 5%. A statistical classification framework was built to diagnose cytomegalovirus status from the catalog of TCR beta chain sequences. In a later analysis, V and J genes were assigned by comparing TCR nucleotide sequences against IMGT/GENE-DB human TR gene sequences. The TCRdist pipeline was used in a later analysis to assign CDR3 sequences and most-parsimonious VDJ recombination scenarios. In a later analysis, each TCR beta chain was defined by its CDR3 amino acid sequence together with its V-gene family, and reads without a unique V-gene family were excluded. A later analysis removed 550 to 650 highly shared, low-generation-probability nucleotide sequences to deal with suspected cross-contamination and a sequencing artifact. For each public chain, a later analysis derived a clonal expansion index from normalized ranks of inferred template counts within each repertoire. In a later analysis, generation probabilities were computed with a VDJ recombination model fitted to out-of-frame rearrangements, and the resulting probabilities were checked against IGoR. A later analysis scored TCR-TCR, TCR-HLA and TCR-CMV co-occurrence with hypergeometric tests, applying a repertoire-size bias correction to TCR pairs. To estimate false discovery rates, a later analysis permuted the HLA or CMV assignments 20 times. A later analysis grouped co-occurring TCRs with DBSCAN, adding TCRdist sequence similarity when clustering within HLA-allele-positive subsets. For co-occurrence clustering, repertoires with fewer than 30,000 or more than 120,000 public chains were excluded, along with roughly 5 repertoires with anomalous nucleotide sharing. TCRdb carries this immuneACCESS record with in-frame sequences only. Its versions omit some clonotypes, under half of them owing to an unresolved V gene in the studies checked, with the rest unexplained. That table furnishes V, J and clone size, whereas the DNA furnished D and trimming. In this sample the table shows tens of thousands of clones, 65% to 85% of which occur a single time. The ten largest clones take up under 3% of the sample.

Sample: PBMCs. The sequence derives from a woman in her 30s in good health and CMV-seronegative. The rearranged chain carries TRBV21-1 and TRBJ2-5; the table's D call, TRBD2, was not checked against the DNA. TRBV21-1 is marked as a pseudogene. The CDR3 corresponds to CASTHKLEQETQYF. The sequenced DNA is TGTGCCAGCACCCATAAGTTAGAGCAAGAGACCCAGTACTTC.